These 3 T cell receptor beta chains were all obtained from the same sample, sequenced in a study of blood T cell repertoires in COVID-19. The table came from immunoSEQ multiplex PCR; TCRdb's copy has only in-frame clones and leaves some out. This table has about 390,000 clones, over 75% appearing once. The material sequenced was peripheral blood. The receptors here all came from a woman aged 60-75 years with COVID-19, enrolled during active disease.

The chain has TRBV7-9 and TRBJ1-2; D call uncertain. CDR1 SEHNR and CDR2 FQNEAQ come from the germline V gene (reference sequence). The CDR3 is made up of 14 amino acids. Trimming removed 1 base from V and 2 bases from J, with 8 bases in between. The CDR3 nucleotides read TGTGCCAGCAGCTTAGGGGGAGAGAACTATGGCTACACCTTC. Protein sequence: CASSLGGENYGYTF.

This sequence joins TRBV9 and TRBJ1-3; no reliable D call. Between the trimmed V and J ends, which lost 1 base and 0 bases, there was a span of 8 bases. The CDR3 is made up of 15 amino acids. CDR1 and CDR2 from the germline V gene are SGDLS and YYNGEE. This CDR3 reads CASSVSFSSGNTIYF. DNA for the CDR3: TGTGCCAGCAGCGTATCGTTCAGCTCTGGAAACACCATATATTTT.

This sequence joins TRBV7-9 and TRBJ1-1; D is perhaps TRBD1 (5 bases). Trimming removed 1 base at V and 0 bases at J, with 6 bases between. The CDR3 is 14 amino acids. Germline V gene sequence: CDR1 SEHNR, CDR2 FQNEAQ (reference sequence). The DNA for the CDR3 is TGTGCCAGCAGCTTAGGACAGATGAACACTGAAGCTTTCTTT. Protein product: CASSLGQMNTEAFF.